These T cell receptor beta chains were read from a single sample in a study of T cell repertoires in cytomegalovirus infection. TCRdb re-called the reads through MiXCR, storing one row per CDR3 protein. The data contain roughly 300,000 distinct CDR3 sequences, more than 20% of them singletons. Material for sequencing was PBMCs. The origin of the receptors is a human donor in good health (CMV status not recorded). Some clones in this sample may be carry-over from other donors' samples. Each CDR3 is given with its conserved first and last residue. A D gene is named only where the DNA matches it firmly. Size tells how often a clone was seen (once, few, many) or the class of an expanded clone, and some rows leave it out.

TRBD1	.	TRBV15	TRBJ1-4	CATSRFPGQGREKLFF	TGTGCCACCAGCAGGTTTCCGGGACAGGGACGCGAAAAACTGTTTTTT
TRBD1	.	TRBV12-3/TRBV12-4	TRBJ2-3	CASSYIRDRRTDTQYF	TGTGCCAGCAGTTATATCCGGGACAGGCGCACAGATACGCAGTATTTT
.	few	TRBV6-2/TRBV6-3	TRBJ2-5	CASSYNREETQYF	TGTGCCAGCAGTTATAACAGGGAAGAGACCCAGTACTTC
TRBD2	many	TRBV7-2	TRBJ2-1	CASSFSGGVYNEQFF	TGTGCCAGCAGCTTTAGCGGGGGGGTTTACAATGAGCAGTTCTTC
.	few	TRBV19	TRBJ1-5	CAAREGDQPQHF	TGTGCCGCGCGTGAGGGAGATCAGCCCCAGCATTTT
TRBD2	.	TRBV6-6	TRBJ2-1	CASSSQAGGAAYNEQFF	TGTGCCAGCAGTTCTCAGGCGGGGGGGGCTGCCTACAATGAGCAGTTCTTC
.	.	TRBV28	TRBJ1-2	CASTLSGGGLNYGYTF	TGTGCCAGCACCCTAAGCGGGGGGGGATTAAACTATGGCTACACCTTC
TRBD1	few	TRBV11-3	TRBJ1-3	CASSQGQGNAGNTIYF	TGTGCCAGCAGCCAGGGACAGGGGAATGCTGGAAACACCATATATTTT
TRBD1	many	TRBV7-6	TRBJ1-2	CASSPDRGVGYTF	TGTGCCAGCAGCCCAGACAGGGGCGTTGGCTACACCTTC
TRBD1	.	TRBV15	TRBJ1-2	CATSGGQGEYGYTF	TGTGCCACCAGCGGCGGACAGGGGGAATATGGCTACACCTTC
.	many	TRBV7-2	TRBJ2-3	CASSLALWAGVSADTQYF	TGTGCCAGCAGCTTAGCGCTTTGGGCGGGCGTATCCGCAGATACGCAGTATTTT
TRBD1	.	TRBV15	TRBJ2-3	CATRDGDRAYTDTQYF	TGTGCCACCAGGGATGGGGACAGGGCCTACACAGATACGCAGTATTTT
.	many	TRBV7-9	TRBJ2-7	CASSLRGDDEQYF	TGTGCCAGCAGCTTACGCGGAGACGACGAGCAGTACTTC
.	.	TRBV14	TRBJ2-5	CASSQIGQFGLETQYF	TGTGCCAGCAGCCAAATTGGGCAGTTTGGTCTGGAGACCCAGTACTTC
.	.	TRBV28	TRBJ2-3	CATADRSTDTQYF	TGTGCCACCGCGGACAGATCCACAGATACGCAGTATTTT
TRBD2	few	TRBV7-9	TRBJ2-5	CATREAGGSETQYF	TGTGCCACCCGTGAAGCGGGGGGATCGGAGACCCAGTACTTC
TRBD2	.	TRBV28	TRBJ2-7	CASTMTSGRVYEQYF	TGTGCCAGCACCATGACTAGCGGGAGGGTTTACGAGCAGTACTTC
.	.	TRBV20-1	TRBJ1-4	CSARVGGGEKLFF	TGCAGTGCTAGAGTCGGGGGGGGAGAAAAACTGTTTTTT
.	few	TRBV6-2/TRBV6-3	TRBJ1-2	CASSPTETNYGYTF	TGTGCCAGCAGTCCGACAGAAACTAACTATGGCTACACCTTC
.	.	TRBV29-1	TRBJ2-7	CSVSVLREQYF	TGCAGCGTGTCGGTCTTAAGAGAGCAGTACTTC
TRBD1	.	TRBV5-1	TRBJ1-1	CASSLGQGALTEAFF	TGCGCCAGCAGCCTTGGACAGGGGGCGCTTACTGAAGCTTTCTTT
.	.	TRBV28	TRBJ1-5	CASRPQLSNQPQHF	TGTGCCAGCAGGCCCCAATTGAGCAATCAGCCCCAGCATTTT
.	.	TRBV6-2/TRBV6-3	TRBJ2-7	CASSYRGPREQYF	TGTGCCAGCAGTTACCGGGGCCCTCGCGAGCAGTACTTC
.	.	TRBV28	TRBJ2-7	CASSSMGGPRYEQYF	TGTGCCAGCAGTTCCATGGGGGGGCCTCGCTACGAGCAGTACTTC
TRBD1	.	TRBV2	TRBJ2-5	CASRADRGRGETQYF	TGTGCCAGCAGAGCGGACAGGGGGCGGGGAGAGACCCAGTACTTC
.	once	TRBV3-1	TRBJ1-1	CASSKTGGEAFF	TGTGCCAGCAGCAAGACAGGAGGTGAAGCTTTCTTT
TRBD2	.	TRBV24-1	TRBJ2-1	CATSDPAGPYNEQFF	TGTGCCACCAGTGATCCAGCGGGACCGTACAATGAGCAGTTCTTC
.	few	TRBV5-1	TRBJ2-2	CASSLESVGELFF	TGCGCCAGCAGCTTGGAGTCGGTCGGGGAGCTGTTTTTT
TRBD1	.	TRBV12-3/TRBV12-4	TRBJ2-1	CASSVPGTGVLNEQFF	TGTGCCAGCAGTGTCCCCGGGACAGGGGTCCTCAATGAGCAGTTCTTC
.	few	TRBV27	TRBJ2-6	CASRNSGANVLTF	TGTGCCAGCAGGAACTCTGGGGCCAACGTCCTGACTTTC
.	few	TRBV29-1	TRBJ2-1	CSVEYVINEQFF	TGCAGCGTTGAGTACGTTATCAATGAGCAGTTCTTC
.	many	TRBV7-8	TRBJ2-2	CASSLGGVTGELFF	TGTGCCAGCAGCTTAGGGGGTGTCACCGGGGAGCTGTTTTTT
TRBD1	.	TRBV6-5	TRBJ1-1	CASSYQVTGGYTEAFF	TGTGCCAGCAGTTACCAAGTAACAGGGGGGTACACTGAAGCTTTCTTT
TRBD2	.	TRBV12-3/TRBV12-4	TRBJ2-2	CASNPGRRGGELFF	TGTGCCAGCAATCCCGGGAGGAGGGGCGGGGAGCTGTTTTTT
.	many	TRBV29-1	TRBJ1-3	CSADRGGNTIYF	TGCAGCGCCGACAGAGGCGGAAACACCATATATTTT
.	.	TRBV6-2/TRBV6-3	TRBJ1-5	CASSYDSANQPQHF	TGTGCCAGCAGTTACGACAGTGCAAATCAGCCCCAGCATTTT
TRBD1	few	TRBV20-1	TRBJ1-5	CSAKYPPGTGIQPQHF	TGCAGTGCTAAGTATCCCCCCGGGACAGGGATTCAGCCCCAGCATTTT
.	few	TRBV6-1	TRBJ1-5	CASSINHGSQPQHF	TGTGCCAGCAGTATAAATCATGGTAGTCAGCCCCAGCATTTT
TRBD2	many	TRBV11-2	TRBJ2-3	CASASGRAVDTQYF	TGTGCCAGCGCTAGCGGGAGGGCCGTTGATACGCAGTATTTT
.	few	TRBV7-2	TRBJ2-3	CASSWRAPIGTDTQYF	TGTGCCAGCAGCTGGAGGGCTCCCATTGGCACAGATACGCAGTATTTT
TRBD2	many	TRBV28	TRBJ2-1	CASNSGSSYNEQFF	TGTGCCAGTAATAGCGGGAGCTCCTACAATGAGCAGTTCTTC
.	many	TRBV7-2	TRBJ2-7	CASSSARGASYEQYF	TGTGCCAGCAGCTCCGCTCGGGGGGCGAGCTACGAGCAGTACTTC
.	.	TRBV29-1	TRBJ2-3	CSVASSGNTDTQYF	TGCAGCGTTGCGAGTAGCGGAAACACAGATACGCAGTATTTT
.	.	TRBV6-2/TRBV6-3	TRBJ2-1	CASRSQNGRVSYNEQFF	TGTGCCAGCCGATCCCAAAACGGCAGGGTCTCCTACAATGAGCAGTTCTTC
TRBD1	many	TRBV7-2	TRBJ2-2	CASSYPLDRLNTGELFF	TGTGCCAGCAGCTACCCTTTGGACAGGTTGAACACCGGGGAGCTGTTTTTT
.	many	TRBV7-2	TRBJ1-1	CASSLKTVRNTEAFF	TGTGCCAGCAGCTTAAAGACAGTCAGGAACACTGAAGCTTTCTTT
TRBD1	many	TRBV6-1	TRBJ1-1	CASSPRTGRNTEAFF	TGTGCCAGCAGTCCCCGGACAGGGAGGAACACTGAAGCTTTCTTT
.	.	TRBV2	TRBJ2-1	CASSGPLAGYNEQFF	TGTGCCAGCAGTGGCCCTCTGGCGGGCTACAATGAGCAGTTCTTC
TRBD1	few	TRBV30	TRBJ2-2	CAWGTGNTGELFF	TGTGCCTGGGGGACAGGAAACACCGGGGAGCTGTTTTTT